The entry that follows covers one TCR beta chain sequence. Its antigen remains unknown. The data were taken from a study of cytomegalovirus exposure and HLA in healthy donors. Study observations and caveats: A link between a missense DCLRE1C variant and TCR beta V- and J-gene trimming emerged from a later analysis.

This CDR3 has 15 amino acids. Per the germline V gene, CDR1 is SGHRS and CDR2 is YFSETQ. The J segment lost 7 bases and the V segment lost 1 base, leaving 10 bases of the junction unmatched. The primer mix had 60 Vbeta and 13 Jbeta primers. The table came from immunoSEQ multiplex PCR; TCRdb's copy has only in-frame clones and leaves some out. The sample has over 150,000 clones; 60% to 80% are singletons. The rearrangement uses TRBV5-1 and TRBJ2-7; 8 nucleotides match TRBD1. The sequence derives from a young woman in good health and CMV-seropositive. Sequencing was done on a sample of PBMCs. CDR3: CASSLMGTGRDEQYF. As DNA, the CDR3 is TGCGCCAGCAGCTTGATGGGGACAGGTAGGGATGAGCAGTACTTC. The whole variable domain, remainder taken from reference TRBV5-1 and TRBJ2-7, is KAGVTQTPRYLIKTRGQQVTLSCSPISGHRSVSWYQQTPGQGLQFLFEYFSETQRNKGNFPGRFSGRQFSNSRSEMNVSTLELGDSALYLCASSLMGTGRDEQYFGPGTRLTVT.